A selection of T cell receptor beta chains follows, all from one sample in a study of T cells in Graves' hyperthyroidism and ophthalmopathy. TCRdb reprocessed the multiplex PCR reads via MiXCR and lists one record per CDR3 protein. The sample lists some 500,000 distinct CDR3 sequences, more than 15% occurring once. Sequencing was done on a sample of blood. Every receptor here comes from a young woman with Graves' ophthalmopathy. CDR3s include the opening cysteine and the closing phenylalanine or tryptophan. The D gene is left open where the match is weak. Clone size is given for some rows only: seen once, a few or many times, or a class if the clone is expanded.

J	V	size	D	DNA	CDR3
TRBJ2-3	TRBV7-2	many	.	TGTGCCAGCAGCTTAGGGGCAAGCACAGATACGCAGTATTTT	CASSLGASTDTQYF
TRBJ2-7	TRBV28	many	TRBD1	TGTGCCAGCGTCTCGGGGACAGGGGTAAACGAGCAGTACTTC	CASVSGTGVNEQYF
TRBJ2-1	TRBV5-8	few	TRBD2	TGTGCCAGCAGCTTTACATCACTAGCGGGAGGGCCCTACAATGAGCAGTTCTTC	CASSFTSLAGGPYNEQFF
TRBJ2-1	TRBV7-2	many	.	TGTGCCAGCAGCTCTGCCACAGGGAACTCCTACAATGAGCAGTTCTTC	CASSSATGNSYNEQFF
TRBJ2-1	TRBV27	many	.	TGTGCCAGCACCCCCTCGGGCCAGTTTTCTGTTAACAATGAGCAGTTCTTC	CASTPSGQFSVNNEQFF
TRBJ2-1	TRBV9	few	.	TGTGCCAGCAGCGTAGAACCGGACGTGGGTAGCGGTTTTTACAATGAGCAGTTCTTC	CASSVEPDVGSGFYNEQFF
TRBJ2-3	TRBV30	many	.	TGTGCCTGGATCCGGGACAACACAGATACGCAGTATTTT	CAWIRDNTDTQYF
TRBJ1-5	TRBV12-3/TRBV12-4	few	.	TGTGCCAGCAGCATGGGGGGGGGGTTTGGCAATCAGCCCCAGCATTTT	CASSMGGGFGNQPQHF
TRBJ2-7	TRBV28	many	TRBD1	TGTGCCAGCAGAAATACAGGGGGCGCTTACGAGCAGTACTTC	CASRNTGGAYEQYF
TRBJ2-7	TRBV7-2	.	TRBD2	TGTGCCAGCAGCTTACTAGCGGTAACCTCCTCCTACGAGCAGTACTTC	CASSLLAVTSSYEQYF
TRBJ2-7	TRBV30	.	TRBD2	TGTGCCTGGAGTCCGACCGGGACTAGCGGGAGGGACCACGAGCAGTACTTC	CAWSPTGTSGRDHEQYF
TRBJ2-7	TRBV29-1	many	TRBD2	TGCAGCGTTGTGCCTAGCGGGGACTACGAGCAGTACTTC	CSVVPSGDYEQYF
TRBJ1-1	TRBV4-3	.	.	TGCGCCAGCAGCCAAGTTACAGTTAACACTGAAGCTTTCTTT	CASSQVTVNTEAFF
TRBJ2-1	TRBV3-1	many	.	TGTGCCAGCAGCCAAGTGGGACCTAGTATCTCCGAGCAGTTCTTC	CASSQVGPSISEQFF
TRBJ1-1	TRBV7-2	many	.	TGTGCCGTCGGTTGGGGGCTTGACACTGAAGCTTTCTTT	CAVGWGLDTEAFF